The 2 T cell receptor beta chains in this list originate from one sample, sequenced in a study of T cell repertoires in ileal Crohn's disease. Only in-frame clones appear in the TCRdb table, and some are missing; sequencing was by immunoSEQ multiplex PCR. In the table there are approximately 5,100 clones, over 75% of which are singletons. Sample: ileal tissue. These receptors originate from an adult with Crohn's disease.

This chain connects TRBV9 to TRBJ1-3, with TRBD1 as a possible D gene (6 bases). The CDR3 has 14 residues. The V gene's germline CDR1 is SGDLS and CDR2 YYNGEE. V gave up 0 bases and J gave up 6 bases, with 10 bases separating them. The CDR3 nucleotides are TGTGCCAGCAGCGTAGAGGGGGGGCTAAACACCATATATTTT. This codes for CASSVEGGLNTIYF.

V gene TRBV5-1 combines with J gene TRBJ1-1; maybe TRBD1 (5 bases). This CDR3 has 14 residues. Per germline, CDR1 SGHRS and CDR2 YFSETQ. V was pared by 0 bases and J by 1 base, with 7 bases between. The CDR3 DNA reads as TGCGCCAGCAGCTTGGGACAGAAGAACACTGAAGCTTTCTTT. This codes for CASSLGQKNTEAFF.